Shown below are 20 T cell receptor beta chains from a single sample sequenced in a study of monozygotic twins with inflammatory bowel disease. TCRdb processed the 5' RACE reads again and assigns one entry to each CDR3 protein, with no DNA. The table counts roughly 320,000 distinct CDR3 sequences; less than 6.5% lies in the top ten. Specimen: blood. Source of these receptors: a human donor with ulcerative colitis or Crohn's disease, or a healthy co-twin of an affected twin (not recorded which).

V is TRBV20-1 and J is TRBJ2-7; TCRdb reports TRBD1, a call that lacks DNA to check it against. CDR3 length: 15 residues. CDR1 is DFQATT and CDR2 is SNEGSKA in the germline V gene (reference sequence). The CDR3 loop reads CSAGGLDGGLYEQYF.

The V and J genes are TRBV19 and TRBJ2-5; no DNA is available, so the TRBD1 call from TCRdb remains unchecked. The CDR3 sequence is 15 residues long. CDR1 LNHDA and CDR2 SQIVND come from the germline V gene (reference sequence). CDR3 sequence: CASSPRTGGQETQYF.

This chain links TRBV10-3 with TRBJ2-5; TCRdb calls TRBD2, which cannot be checked without DNA. In germline, CDR1 is ENHRY, CDR2 SYGVKD. The CDR3 contains 13 residues. The CDR3 spells CATERESKETQYF.

The chain has TRBV7-9 and TRBJ2-5; TCRdb outputs TRBD1, but without DNA this stays unchecked. The length of the CDR3 is 15 residues. Germline CDR1 SEHNR, CDR2 FQNEAQ (reference sequence). The CDR3 protein is CASSTRTEFKETQYF.

The chain joins TRBV7-2 to TRBJ2-3; TCRdb proposes TRBD1, but this gene call is untestable without DNA. The CDR3 runs to 14 residues. Germline CDR1 reads SGHTA; CDR2 reads FQGNSA. The CDR3 sequence is CASSLQGIYVGQYF.

The V and J genes are TRBV7-3 and TRBJ2-3; TCRdb's D call of TRBD2 is untestable without DNA. Germline V gene sequence: CDR1 SGHTA, CDR2 FQGTGA. The CDR3 is 18 residues long. CDR3 amino acids: CASSLMGRDRTRRDTQYF.

The chain has TRBV4-2 and TRBJ1-5; the TRBD1 assignment by TCRdb is unverifiable without DNA. The CDR3 has 16 residues. CDR1 is LGHNA and CDR2 is YNFKEQ in the germline V gene. The CDR3 reads CASSQDDRASNQPQHF.

The chain combines TRBV11-2 with TRBJ2-7; TCRdb lists TRBD1, though no DNA is available to test this call. Germline CDR1 is SGHAT and CDR2 is FQNNGV. The length of the CDR3 is 14 residues. The CDR3 here is CASSPRELSYEQYF.

The gene calls are TRBV11-2 and TRBJ1-3. Germline loops: CDR1 SGHAT, CDR2 FQNNGV. The CDR3 is 18 amino acids. The chain's CDR3 is CASSVVRTGPAAGNTIYF. The complete variable domain, with remaining parts taken from reference TRBV11-2 and TRBJ1-3, reads EAGVAQSPRYKIIEKRQSVAFWCNPISGHATLYWYQQILGQGPKLLIQFQNNGVVDDSQLPKDRFSAERLKGVDSTLKIQPAKLEDSAVYLCASSVVRTGPAAGNTIYFGEGSWLTVV.

The V call is TRBV12-3 or TRBV12-4, the J call TRBJ2-3; TCRdb picks TRBD1, but there is no DNA to check that call. The CDR3 covers 15 residues. The CDR3 reads CASSGTGTGGDTQYF.

V is TRBV20-1 and J is TRBJ2-7; TCRdb proposes TRBD1, but this gene call is untestable without DNA. The CDR3 sequence is 17 residues long. Germline V gene lookup returns CDR1 DFQATT and CDR2 SNEGSKA (reference sequence). CDR3 residues: CSATTGPRQGSGYEQYF.

This chain links TRBV12-3 or TRBV12-4 with TRBJ2-2; TCRdb indicates TRBD1, and absent DNA this call remains unverified. The CDR3 spans 14 residues. The chain's CDR3 is CASRGTDNTGELFF.

The V call is TRBV7-8, the J call TRBJ1-4. Germline assignment: CDR1 SGHVS and CDR2 FQNEAQ. The CDR3 runs to 16 residues. CDR3 region: CASSGKGLSTNEKLFF. Drawing the rest from reference TRBV7-8 and TRBJ1-4, the complete variable domain is GAGVSQSPRYKVAKRGQDVALRCDPISGHVSLFWYQQALGQGPEFLTYFQNEAQLDKSGLPSDRFFAERPEGSVSTLKIQRTQQEDSAVYLCASSGKGLSTNEKLFFGSGTQLSVL.

This chain joins TRBV5-1 and TRBJ2-1. CDR3 length equals 13 residues. The germline gives CDR1 SGHRS, CDR2 YFSETQ. CDR3 amino acids: CASSPTNLAEQFF.

This sequence joins TRBV2 and TRBJ2-7; there is no DNA to check the TCRdb D call of TRBD1. This CDR3 is built from 14 residues. Germline CDR1 reads SNHLY; CDR2 reads FYNNEI. CDR3: CASGDGTGGFEQYF.

This chain links TRBV29-1 with TRBJ2-7; TCRdb designates TRBD2, a call that cannot be tested without DNA. This CDR3 is built from 16 residues. Germline CDR1 reads SQVTM; CDR2 reads ANQGSEA. The chain's CDR3 is CSVEGVAGVGSYEQYF.

The V and J genes are TRBV21-1 and TRBJ1-2. TRBV21-1 is given as a pseudogene. This CDR3 spans 11 amino acids. The CDR3 spells CATWLGYGYTF.

The rearrangement links TRBV7-2 to TRBJ1-5; the D call of TRBD1 rests on TCRdb alone, since no DNA is present to check it. CDR3 length equals 16 residues. Germline V gene lookup returns CDR1 SGHTA and CDR2 FQGNSA. The CDR3 is CASSPRGGGGNQPQHF.

The chain links TRBV29-1 to TRBJ2-3; TCRdb returns TRBD1, unconfirmable since there is no DNA. CDR3 length equals 14 residues. CDR1 SQVTM and CDR2 ANQGSEA come from the germline V gene. This CDR3 is CSVERTGGADTQYF.

The gene calls are TRBV28 and TRBJ2-1; TCRdb returns TRBD2, unconfirmable since there is no DNA. The CDR3 is made up of 16 amino acids. Germline CDR1 is MDHEN and CDR2 is SYDVKM. The CDR3: CASSPLRESSYNEQFF.